This TCR beta chain emerged from a study of T cells after yellow fever vaccination. The wider study: For low cell numbers, libraries were made with SMART-Seq v4 Ultra Low Input. Study outcomes and limitations: The CD4 compartment and the CD8 compartment contained a small share of clonotypes in common. Abundant clonotypes (contaminants from the bulk population) could be present in FACS-sorted repertoires.

This clonotype was seen only a few times. Its antigen is undetermined. Generation of TCR cDNA used 5'RACE template switching (which added a universal primer site and UMIs). Each CDR3 protein gets one entry after TCRdb re-called the 5' RACE reads with MiXCR. Of 300,000 to 350,000 distinct CDR3 sequences listed, approximately 4% are singletons. V was cut by 4 bases and J by 5 bases, with 11 bases left in between. The CDR3 is made up of 13 amino acids. CDR1 is SGHTA and CDR2 is FQGNSA in the germline V gene. This receptor was taken from a man aged 18 to 30 who received the YFV17D yellow fever vaccine. Sequenced material: PBMCs, taken 15 days after the yellow fever booster vaccination. The V and J genes are TRBV7-2 and TRBJ2-5; D is perhaps TRBD1 or TRBD2 (6 bases each). The CDR3 here is CASSSGAGETQYF. The CDR3 region has the DNA TGTGCCAGCAGCTCGGGGGCGGGGGAGACCCAGTACTTC.